The rows below give T cell receptor beta chains drawn from one sample of a study of blood T cell repertoires in COVID-19. Sequencing used immunoSEQ multiplex PCR; TCRdb keeps in-frame clones, though not all of them. The sample gives about 220,000 clones, about 80% of which show up once; under 3% is in the top ten. Specimen: peripheral blood. These receptor sequences come from a middle-aged woman with active or convalescent COVID-19. The CDR3 runs from the conserved cysteine through the conserved F or W. D genes are given only for firm matches. The listing skips clone size in some rows; elsewhere it reads once, few, many or a size class.

v_call	d_call	j_call	clone_size	cdr3_aa	cdr3_nt
TRBV6-5	.	TRBJ1-6	.	CASLPVGRGSPLHF	TGTGCCAGCCTACCAGTGGGAAGGGGTTCACCCCTCCACTTT
TRBV13	.	TRBJ2-3	.	CASSSKRDTPYF	TGTGCCAGCAGCTCCAAACGAGATACGCCGTATTTT
TRBV11-3	TRBD1	TRBJ2-3	.	CASSEGARYSSTDTQYF	TGTGCCAGCTCTGAGGGGGCGCGATACTCTAGCACAGATACGCAGTATTTT
TRBV3-1/TRBV3-2	.	TRBJ2-3	.	CASSNWLDTQYF	TGTGCCAGCAGCAACTGGTTAGATACGCAGTATTTT
TRBV2	TRBD2	TRBJ2-5	.	CASRSNPALLAGETQYF	TGTGCCAGCAGATCAAACCCGGCCCTGCTAGCGGGGGAGACCCAGTACTTC
TRBV11-3	.	TRBJ1-1	.	CASSLARGSRAEAFF	TGTGCCAGCAGCTTAGCTCGGGGATCTCGTGCTGAAGCTTTCTTT
TRBV30	.	TRBJ1-5	once	CAWSANRERKRPQHF	TGTGCCTGGAGTGCAAACCGGGAGAGGAAACGGCCCCAGCATTTT
TRBV27	.	TRBJ1-3	.	CASSPGTQNTIYF	TGTGCCAGCAGTCCCGGGACTCAGAACACCATATATTTT
TRBV30	.	TRBJ1-1	.	CAWRGGGTEAFF	TGTGCCTGGCGGGGGGGCGGCACTGAAGCTTTCTTT
TRBV7-3	.	TRBJ1-2	.	CASSFDRGDGYTF	TGTGCCAGCAGCTTTGACAGAGGAGATGGCTACACCTTC
TRBV5-1	TRBD2	TRBJ2-5	.	CASSTGLAQETQYF	TGCGCCAGCAGCACCGGACTAGCGCAAGAGACCCAGTACTTC
TRBV2	TRBD1	TRBJ1-1	.	CASGLGQATEAFF	TGTGCCAGCGGACTCGGACAGGCAACTGAAGCTTTCTTT
TRBV5-4	.	TRBJ2-5	.	CAGSLAGSQETQYF	TGTGCCGGCAGCTTGGCGGGAAGTCAAGAGACCCAGTACTTC
TRBV4-1	TRBD1	TRBJ1-2	.	CASSQGTGDGYTF	TGCGCCAGCAGCCAAGGGACAGGGGACGGCTACACCTTC
TRBV7-2	.	TRBJ2-1	.	CASSLQARDNEQFF	TGTGCCAGCAGCCTCCAAGCCCGGGACAATGAGCAGTTCTTC
TRBV5-1	.	TRBJ2-7	.	CASSPGGPGSYEQYF	TGCGCCAGCAGCCCCGGGGGTCCAGGGAGCTACGAGCAGTACTTC
TRBV19	.	TRBJ2-2	few	CASSIVGSGELFF	TGTGCCAGTAGTATAGTCGGGAGCGGGGAGCTGTTTTTT
TRBV5-1	.	TRBJ1-4	few	CASKEGHNEKLFF	TGCGCCAGCAAAGAGGGACATAATGAAAAACTGTTTTTT
TRBV7-2	.	TRBJ1-6	.	CASSLVGAGLDSPLHF	TGTGCCAGCAGCTTAGTAGGTGCAGGGTTGGATTCACCCCTCCACTTT
TRBV28	.	TRBJ1-2	.	CASSFLPHTGDLYGYTF	TGTGCCAGCAGTTTCCTCCCCCACACAGGAGATCTCTATGGCTACACCTTC
TRBV5-1	.	TRBJ1-1	.	CASSYSLEVRTEAFF	TGCGCCAGCAGCTATTCCCTCGAGGTGAGGACTGAAGCTTTCTTT
TRBV4-3	TRBD1	TRBJ1-5	.	CASSHNQGDQPQHF	TGCGCCAGCAGCCACAATCAGGGGGATCAGCCCCAGCATTTT
TRBV5-4	.	TRBJ2-7	.	CASSLGGGVGIYEQYF	TGTGCCAGCAGCTTGGGGGGCGGGGTGGGGATCTACGAGCAGTACTTC
TRBV27	TRBD2	TRBJ2-2	.	CARVGGERPGELFF	TGTGCCAGGGTGGGGGGGGAGAGGCCCGGGGAGCTGTTTTTT
TRBV2	.	TRBJ2-5	.	CASSDFRGSGETQYF	.
TRBV3-1/TRBV3-2	TRBD2	TRBJ2-7	.	CASSPLAGAHHEQYF	TGTGCCAGCAGCCCTTTGGCGGGAGCCCACCACGAGCAGTACTTC
TRBV18	.	TRBJ2-1	.	CASSPGTTNDRGSYNEQFF	TGTGCCAGCTCACCCGGTACGACCAATGATAGGGGCTCCTACAATGAGCAGTTCTTC
TRBV21-1	.	TRBJ1-3	.	CASSKVWQGWRNTIYF	TGTGCCAGCAGCAAAGTGTGGCAGGGGTGGAGAAACACCATATATTTT
TRBV18	.	TRBJ1-1	.	CASSPLLLTEAFF	TGTGCCAGCTCACCACTTCTCCTAACTGAAGCTTTCTTT
TRBV6-2/TRBV6-3	TRBD1	TRBJ2-7	.	CASSSVGTGRSYEQYF	TGTGCCAGCAGTTCGGTGGGGACAGGACGATCCTACGAGCAGTACTTC
TRBV29-1	TRBD1	TRBJ2-2	once	CSVETGQGTGELFF	TGCAGCGTTGAGACGGGACAGGGGACCGGGGAGCTGTTTTTT
TRBV27	TRBD1	TRBJ2-3	.	CASSFDGGQGTDTQYF	TGTGCCAGCAGTTTTGACGGAGGACAGGGCACAGATACGCAGTATTTT
TRBV28	TRBD1	TRBJ2-7	.	CASSLLQGVYEQYF	TGTGCCAGCAGTTTATTACAGGGGGTCTACGAGCAGTACTTC
TRBV6-2/TRBV6-3	TRBD2	TRBJ2-5	.	CASTPSGRSQETQYF	TGTGCCAGCACCCCCAGCGGGAGGAGCCAAGAGACCCAGTACTTC
TRBV4-2	TRBD2	TRBJ2-3	.	CASSQVRLRGGTDTQYF	TGTGCCAGCAGCCAAGTCCGATTGCGGGGGGGCACAGATACGCAGTATTTT
TRBV9	TRBD1	TRBJ2-7	.	CASSTLTGSYEQYF	TGTGCCAGCAGCACCCTGACAGGGTCCTACGAGCAGTACTTC